The 9 T cell receptor beta chains listed next were all sequenced from one sample in a study of cytomegalovirus exposure and HLA in healthy donors. Researchers ran the PCR with 60 Vbeta and 13 Jbeta primers. Profiling relied on immunoSEQ multiplex PCR, and the TCRdb table lists in-frame clones only, not all of them. Of a few hundred thousand clones in the sample, about 70% were seen once. The source material was PBMCs. All receptors derive from a woman in her twenties or thirties in good health and CMV-seronegative.

V gene TRBV6-1 combines with J gene TRBJ2-7; D is unclear. The CDR3 covers 14 residues. The germline V and J ends were trimmed by 6 bases and 2 bases, with 14 bases remaining between them. The germline V gene encodes CDR1 MNHNS and CDR2 SASEGT. The CDR3 bases are TGTGCCAGCAGCTTACCAGTCAGTCCCTACGAGCAGTACTTC. Translation: CASSLPVSPYEQYF.

V is TRBV2 and J is TRBJ1-2; 7 bases are a match to TRBD1. This CDR3 comprises 14 residues. Germline V CDR1 and CDR2: SNHLY, FYNNEI. V dropped 3 bases and J dropped 0; count of bases not matched to a gene: 1. CDR3 in amino acids: CASSDGQANYGYTF. The CDR3, as DNA: TGTGCCAGCAGTGATGGACAGGCTAACTATGGCTACACCTTC.

This chain connects TRBV5-5 to TRBJ1-1, with 11 bases lining up with TRBD1. CDR3 size: 16 residues. The ends lost 0 bases at V and 4 bases at J; junction bases unmatched: 5. Germline V gives CDR1 SGHKS, CDR2 YYEKEE (reference sequence). Here the CDR3 DNA reads TGTGCCAGCAGCTTGGCTGGACAGGGGGCGGCCACTGAAGCTTTCTTT. Amino acids: CASSLAGQGAATEAFF.

This clone was seen only a few times. V usage is TRBV10-3 and J usage is TRBJ1-2; D is unresolved. Germline loops: CDR1 ENHRY, CDR2 SYGVKD. The CDR3 runs 14 residues. The V end was cut by 1 base, the J end by 4 bases, with 10 bases between. The CDR3 loop is CAISEFEGIYGYTF. CDR3 coding DNA: TGTGCCATCAGTGAGTTTGAGGGCATCTATGGCTACACCTTC.

The chain joins TRBV15 to TRBJ2-1, with 12 bases lining up with TRBD2. CDR3 size: 15 residues. The V gene end was trimmed by 5 bases and the J gene end by 5 bases; junction bases not matched to a gene: 4. Per the germline V gene, CDR1 is LNHNV and CDR2 is YYDKDF (reference sequence). The DNA of the CDR3 is TGTGCCACCAGCGCCCGACTAGCGGGAGACAATGAGCAGTTCTTC. Translating it yields CATSARLAGDNEQFF.

V and J are TRBV30 and TRBJ1-2; 9 bases align to TRBD1. The CDR3 is 13 residues long. V was pared by 0 bases and J by 5 bases, with 1 base of the junction left unmatched. Germline CDR1 GTSNPN, CDR2 SVGIG (reference sequence). The CDR3 nucleotides read TGTGCCTGGAGTGTACAGGGGGCGTATGGCTACACCTTC. Translation: CAWSVQGAYGYTF.

This clone was found a few times. The chain has TRBV18 and TRBJ2-2, with 7 bases aligning to TRBD1. Germline V gene data show CDR1 as KGHSH and CDR2 as LQKENI. The V gene end was trimmed by 3 bases and the J gene end by 6 bases; junction bases not matched to a gene: 4. The CDR3 has 14 amino acids. The CDR3 spells CASSPTGFAGELFF. In nucleotides, the CDR3 is TGTGCCAGCTCACCGACAGGGTTTGCCGGGGAGCTGTTTTTT.

This clone has more than one count but fewer than ten. V and J are TRBV4-3 and TRBJ2-5, with 8 bases identical to TRBD1. The CDR3 is 15 residues long. J was trimmed by 5 bases and V by 1 base; bases with no gene match: 6. In germline, CDR1 is LGHNA, CDR2 YSLEER. The CDR3 coding sequence is TGCGCCAGCAGCCAAGGACAGGGGCTGGGGGAGACCCAGTACTTC. Its translation is CASSQGQGLGETQYF.

The rearrangement links TRBV11-2 to TRBJ2-5, with TRBD1 matching 9 bases. CDR1 and CDR2 (germline): SGHAT, FQNNGV. The CDR3 covers 17 residues. J gave up 5 bases and V 6 bases, and 16 bases lay outside the gene matches. The CDR3 region has the DNA TGTGCCAGCAGGCCCGGGACAGGGATTAACGTGGGGGAGACCCAGTACTTC. It encodes CASRPGTGINVGETQYF.